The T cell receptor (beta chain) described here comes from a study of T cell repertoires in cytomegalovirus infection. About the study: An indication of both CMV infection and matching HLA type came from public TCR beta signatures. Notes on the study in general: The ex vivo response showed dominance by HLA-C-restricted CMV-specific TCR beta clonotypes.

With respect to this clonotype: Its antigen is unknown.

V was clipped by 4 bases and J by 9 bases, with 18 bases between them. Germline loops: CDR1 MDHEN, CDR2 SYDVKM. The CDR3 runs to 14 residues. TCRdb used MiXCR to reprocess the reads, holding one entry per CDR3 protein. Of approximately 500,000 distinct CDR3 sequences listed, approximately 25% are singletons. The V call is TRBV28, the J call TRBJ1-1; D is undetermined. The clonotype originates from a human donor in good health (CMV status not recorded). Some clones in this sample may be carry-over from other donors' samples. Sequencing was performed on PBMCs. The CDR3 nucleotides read TGTGCCAGCAGTTCCCCCAAGGGAGGCGCGAAAGCTTTCTTT. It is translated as CASSSPKGGAKAFF.